A selection of T cell receptor beta chains follows, all from one sample in a study of blood T cell repertoires in COVID-19. Profiling relied on immunoSEQ multiplex PCR, and the TCRdb table lists in-frame clones only, not all of them. The sample has hundreds of thousands of clones, about four fifths seen once. The source material was PBMCs or T cells enriched from blood (not recorded which). The receptors come from a woman between 50 and 59 years old who had been exposed to COVID-19. Each CDR3 is given with its conserved first and last residue. Fields, in order: D gene, V gene, clone size, J gene, CDR3 DNA, CDR3 protein. A D gene is named only where the DNA matches it firmly. Part of the rows lack a size; the others show once, few, many or a class for expanded clones.

d_call: TRBD1
v_call: TRBV15
clone_size: NA
j_call: TRBJ1-3
cdr3_nt: TGTGCCACCAGCAGAGCCGGGACAGGCCGCCCTGGAAACACCATATATTTT
cdr3_aa: CATSRAGTGRPGNTIYF

d_call: NA
v_call: TRBV19
clone_size: NA
j_call: TRBJ2-7
cdr3_nt: TGTGCCAGTAGTTACAGACCCTCCTACGAGCAGTACTTC
cdr3_aa: CASSYRPSYEQYF

d_call: NA
v_call: TRBV7-9
clone_size: NA
j_call: TRBJ2-1
cdr3_nt: TGTGCCAGCAGCCTTCGACAGGCCCATGAGCAGTTCTTC
cdr3_aa: CASSLRQAHEQFF

d_call: TRBD2
v_call: TRBV11-2
clone_size: NA
j_call: TRBJ2-1
cdr3_nt: TGTGCCAGCAGCTTAGTAGCGGGGCCATATGAGCAGTTCTTC
cdr3_aa: CASSLVAGPYEQFF

d_call: NA
v_call: TRBV19
clone_size: NA
j_call: TRBJ1-1
cdr3_nt: TGTGCCAGTACGGACATCAGGCGCGGGATGAACACTGAAGCTTTCTTT
cdr3_aa: CASTDIRRGMNTEAFF

d_call: NA
v_call: TRBV19
clone_size: NA
j_call: TRBJ1-4
cdr3_nt: TGTGCCAGTAGTATATCGCTAGTGGGAGAAGAAGAAAAACTGTTTTTT
cdr3_aa: CASSISLVGEEEKLFF

d_call: NA
v_call: TRBV7-8
clone_size: NA
j_call: TRBJ1-5
cdr3_nt: TGTGCCAGCAGCTCCAGGCGTTTGAATCAGCCCCAGCATTTT
cdr3_aa: CASSSRRLNQPQHF

d_call: NA
v_call: TRBV28
clone_size: NA
j_call: TRBJ2-7
cdr3_nt: TGTGCCAGCAGTCTGCGACAGATCTCCTACGAGCAGTACTTC
cdr3_aa: CASSLRQISYEQYF

d_call: NA
v_call: TRBV18
clone_size: NA
j_call: TRBJ1-5
cdr3_nt: TGTGCCAGCTCACCAACGGACTCGAGCAATCAGCCCCAGCATTTT
cdr3_aa: CASSPTDSSNQPQHF

d_call: TRBD1
v_call: TRBV10-3
clone_size: NA
j_call: TRBJ1-6
cdr3_nt: TGTGCCATCAAAACCGGGACAGGGCGGAATTCACCCCTCCACTTT
cdr3_aa: CAIKTGTGRNSPLHF

d_call: NA
v_call: TRBV10-2
clone_size: NA
j_call: TRBJ2-5
cdr3_nt: TGCGCCAGCAGTGAATACGGGATAGAGACCCAGTACTTC
cdr3_aa: CASSEYGIETQYF

d_call: NA
v_call: TRBV19
clone_size: NA
j_call: TRBJ1-1
cdr3_nt: TGTGCCAGTAGGGAGGCGGGGAAGAACACTGAAGCTTTCTTT
cdr3_aa: CASREAGKNTEAFF

d_call: TRBD2
v_call: TRBV10-3
clone_size: medium-sized
j_call: TRBJ2-1
cdr3_nt: TGTGCCACCGAAGGGACTAGCGGGGGGGCCGTGGATGAGCAGTTCTTC
cdr3_aa: CATEGTSGGAVDEQFF

d_call: NA
v_call: TRBV18
clone_size: NA
j_call: TRBJ2-4
cdr3_nt: TGTGCCAGCTCACCACCGCGCGGGGAGGGGGACATTCAGTACTTC
cdr3_aa: CASSPPRGEGDIQYF

d_call: NA
v_call: TRBV25-1
clone_size: NA
j_call: TRBJ1-1
cdr3_nt: TGTGCCAGCAGTCCCCCGAGGGGGGGCACTGAAGCTTTCTTT
cdr3_aa: CASSPPRGGTEAFF

d_call: NA
v_call: TRBV28
clone_size: few
j_call: TRBJ1-5
cdr3_nt: TGTGCCAGCAGTTTCTCCCCCCAGGGGAGGGCCCAGCCCCAGCATTTT
cdr3_aa: CASSFSPQGRAQPQHF

d_call: TRBD1
v_call: TRBV3-1/TRBV3-2
clone_size: NA
j_call: TRBJ1-2
cdr3_nt: TGTGCCAGCAGCCAAGAAACAGGGGCGATATATGGCTACACCTTC
cdr3_aa: CASSQETGAIYGYTF

d_call: NA
v_call: TRBV6-1
clone_size: NA
j_call: TRBJ2-3
cdr3_nt: TGTGCCAGCAGTGAAGTTTTAGGAAGCGCGCAGTATTTT
cdr3_aa: CASSEVLGSAQYF

d_call: TRBD1
v_call: TRBV3-1/TRBV3-2
clone_size: NA
j_call: TRBJ1-3
cdr3_nt: TGTGCCAGCAGCCGGCCCCGGACAGGGGCCGCCTCTGGAAACACCATATATTTT
cdr3_aa: CASSRPRTGAASGNTIYF

d_call: NA
v_call: TRBV7-2
clone_size: NA
j_call: TRBJ2-5
cdr3_nt: TGTGCCAGCAGCTTAGGGACATTTCAAGAGACCCAGTACTTC
cdr3_aa: CASSLGTFQETQYF

d_call: TRBD2
v_call: TRBV5-4
clone_size: NA
j_call: TRBJ2-2
cdr3_nt: TGTGCCAGCAGCACTTCCTTACTAGCGGGGAACACCGGGGAGCTGTTTTTT
cdr3_aa: CASSTSLLAGNTGELFF

d_call: NA
v_call: TRBV19
clone_size: NA
j_call: TRBJ1-2
cdr3_nt: TGTGCCAGTAACCCAAAACCCCCGGGACACCCATCGGGTGGCTACACCTTC
cdr3_aa: CASNPKPPGHPSGGYTF

d_call: TRBD1
v_call: TRBV28
clone_size: NA
j_call: TRBJ2-5
cdr3_nt: TGTGCCAGCAGTTCGGGACAGGCCGGGGAGACCCAGTACTTC
cdr3_aa: CASSSGQAGETQYF

d_call: NA
v_call: TRBV7-9
clone_size: NA
j_call: TRBJ2-2
cdr3_nt: TGTGCCAGCAGCACAGAGACAGGTCTGAACACCGGGGAGCTGTTTTTT
cdr3_aa: CASSTETGLNTGELFF

d_call: NA
v_call: TRBV11-2
clone_size: NA
j_call: TRBJ2-3
cdr3_nt: TGTGCCAGCAGCTTAGTTAGCGGACTTAGCACAGATACGCAGTATTTT
cdr3_aa: CASSLVSGLSTDTQYF

d_call: NA
v_call: TRBV5-1
clone_size: NA
j_call: TRBJ1-1
cdr3_nt: TGCGCCAGCAGCTTGGACAGGAACACTGAAGCTTTCTTT
cdr3_aa: CASSLDRNTEAFF

d_call: NA
v_call: TRBV29-1
clone_size: NA
j_call: TRBJ2-1
cdr3_nt: TGCAGCGTGGTACAGGGAGATGAGCAGTTCTTC
cdr3_aa: CSVVQGDEQFF

d_call: NA
v_call: TRBV6-5
clone_size: once
j_call: TRBJ1-4
cdr3_nt: TGTGCCAGTTTCATCCAGGGGTTTACAAATGAAAAACTGTTTTTT
cdr3_aa: CASFIQGFTNEKLFF

d_call: NA
v_call: TRBV7-6
clone_size: once
j_call: TRBJ2-7
cdr3_nt: TGTGCCAGCAGCTTAGGGGAGAGACAGGTGGCCGAGCAGTACTTC
cdr3_aa: CASSLGERQVAEQYF

d_call: TRBD2
v_call: TRBV7-3
clone_size: NA
j_call: TRBJ2-2
cdr3_nt: TGTGCCAGCAGCTTAAACCCCCCGGGGGGGGGCACCGGGGAGCTGTTTTTT
cdr3_aa: CASSLNPPGGGTGELFF

d_call: NA
v_call: TRBV6-5
clone_size: NA
j_call: TRBJ2-4
cdr3_nt: TGTGCCAGCAGAACTACAGGTCTAGCCAAAAACATTCAGTACTTC
cdr3_aa: CASRTTGLAKNIQYF

d_call: NA
v_call: TRBV12-3/TRBV12-4
clone_size: NA
j_call: TRBJ2-7
cdr3_nt: TGTGCCAGCAGTCCTGGGACTTCCTACGAGCAGTACTTC
cdr3_aa: CASSPGTSYEQYF

d_call: NA
v_call: TRBV5-6
clone_size: NA
j_call: TRBJ1-1
cdr3_nt: TGTGCCAGCAGCTTATCTACAGGTCGAAGGAACACTGAAGCTTTCTTT
cdr3_aa: CASSLSTGRRNTEAFF

d_call: TRBD2
v_call: TRBV11-3
clone_size: NA
j_call: TRBJ2-3
cdr3_nt: TGTGCCAGCAGCTTAGGCGGACTAGCGGCCACAGATACGCAGTATTTT
cdr3_aa: CASSLGGLAATDTQYF

d_call: NA
v_call: TRBV7-2
clone_size: NA
j_call: TRBJ2-6
cdr3_nt: TGTGCCATAAGGACAGATAGCTCTGGGGCCAACGTCCTGACTTTC
cdr3_aa: CAIRTDSSGANVLTF

d_call: NA
v_call: TRBV19
clone_size: NA
j_call: TRBJ2-3
cdr3_nt: TGTGCCAGTAGTGGCAGTAGCACAGATACGCAGTATTTT
cdr3_aa: CASSGSSTDTQYF

d_call: NA
v_call: TRBV12-3/TRBV12-4
clone_size: NA
j_call: TRBJ1-2
cdr3_nt: TGTGCCAGCAGTTTAGGAGGTGGCTACACCTTC
cdr3_aa: CASSLGGGYTF

d_call: NA
v_call: TRBV7-2
clone_size: few
j_call: TRBJ1-2
cdr3_nt: TGTGCCAGCAGCTTAGAGGGGTATGGCTACACCTTC
cdr3_aa: CASSLEGYGYTF

d_call: NA
v_call: TRBV20-1
clone_size: NA
j_call: TRBJ2-5
cdr3_nt: TGCAGTGGCGCGTCGGAGACCCAGTACTTC
cdr3_aa: CSGASETQYF

d_call: NA
v_call: TRBV6-5
clone_size: once
j_call: TRBJ1-5
cdr3_nt: TGTGCCAGCAGTTACATTCGAGGCCAGCCCCAGCATTTT
cdr3_aa: CASSYIRGQPQHF

d_call: NA
v_call: TRBV28
clone_size: NA
j_call: TRBJ2-1
cdr3_nt: TGTGCCAGCAAGGGGTCCTACAATGAGCAGTTCTTC
cdr3_aa: CASKGSYNEQFF

d_call: NA
v_call: TRBV6-2/TRBV6-3
clone_size: NA
j_call: TRBJ2-2
cdr3_nt: TGTGCCAGCAGTTACGGGCGGGGGCCTGGGGAGCTGTTTTTT
cdr3_aa: CASSYGRGPGELFF

d_call: NA
v_call: TRBV19
clone_size: NA
j_call: TRBJ1-4
cdr3_nt: TGTGCCAGTCGGGACACCAATAATGAAAAACTGTTTTTT
cdr3_aa: CASRDTNNEKLFF

d_call: TRBD1
v_call: TRBV5-1
clone_size: NA
j_call: TRBJ2-7
cdr3_nt: TGCGCCAGCAGTCGGGACAGCCTCTACGAGCAGTACTTC
cdr3_aa: CASSRDSLYEQYF

d_call: NA
v_call: TRBV7-9
clone_size: NA
j_call: TRBJ1-1
cdr3_nt: TGTGCCAGCGCATCTGGAGGTGAAGCTTTCTTT
cdr3_aa: CASASGGEAFF

d_call: TRBD2
v_call: TRBV27
clone_size: NA
j_call: TRBJ2-3
cdr3_nt: TGTGCCAGCCCAGGGGTGCGGGGGGCCCCCACAGATACGCAGTATTTT
cdr3_aa: CASPGVRGAPTDTQYF

d_call: NA
v_call: TRBV2
clone_size: NA
j_call: TRBJ1-1
cdr3_nt: TGTGCCAGCAAGGAGGGTGCGAACACTGAAGCTTTCTTT
cdr3_aa: CASKEGANTEAFF

d_call: NA
v_call: TRBV7-9
clone_size: NA
j_call: TRBJ1-1
cdr3_nt: TGTGCCAGCAGCCCTGGGGCGAACACTGAAGCTTTCTTT
cdr3_aa: CASSPGANTEAFF

d_call: TRBD1
v_call: TRBV25-1
clone_size: NA
j_call: TRBJ1-1
cdr3_nt: TGTGCCAGCAGTGGAGAGCCTACGCAGGGACAGAAAGCTTTCTTT
cdr3_aa: CASSGEPTQGQKAFF

d_call: NA
v_call: TRBV10-3
clone_size: few
j_call: TRBJ2-7
cdr3_nt: TGTGCCATCAGTGAGTCGGGCGACGAGCAGTACTTC
cdr3_aa: CAISESGDEQYF

d_call: TRBD2
v_call: TRBV2
clone_size: few
j_call: TRBJ2-5
cdr3_nt: TGTGCCAGCAGTGAAAGCGGGAACCGAGAGACCCAGTACTTC
cdr3_aa: CASSESGNRETQYF

d_call: TRBD1
v_call: TRBV5-1
clone_size: few
j_call: TRBJ2-7
cdr3_nt: TGCGCCAGCAGCACCTATGACAGGGGAACTGTGCAGTACTTC
cdr3_aa: CASSTYDRGTVQYF

d_call: NA
v_call: TRBV3-1/TRBV3-2
clone_size: NA
j_call: TRBJ1-1
cdr3_nt: TGTGCCAGCAGCCAAGATGGTAATAGCCCAGCGAACACTGAAGCTTTCTTT
cdr3_aa: CASSQDGNSPANTEAFF

d_call: TRBD1
v_call: TRBV30
clone_size: NA
j_call: TRBJ1-5
cdr3_nt: TGTGCCTGGAGGGGGACAGGGGGCAATCAGCCCCAGCATTTT
cdr3_aa: CAWRGTGGNQPQHF

d_call: TRBD1
v_call: TRBV3-1/TRBV3-2
clone_size: NA
j_call: TRBJ1-1
cdr3_nt: TGTGCCAGCAGCCAAGAACCGACAGGGTGGAGTGGGACTGAAGCTTTCTTT
cdr3_aa: CASSQEPTGWSGTEAFF